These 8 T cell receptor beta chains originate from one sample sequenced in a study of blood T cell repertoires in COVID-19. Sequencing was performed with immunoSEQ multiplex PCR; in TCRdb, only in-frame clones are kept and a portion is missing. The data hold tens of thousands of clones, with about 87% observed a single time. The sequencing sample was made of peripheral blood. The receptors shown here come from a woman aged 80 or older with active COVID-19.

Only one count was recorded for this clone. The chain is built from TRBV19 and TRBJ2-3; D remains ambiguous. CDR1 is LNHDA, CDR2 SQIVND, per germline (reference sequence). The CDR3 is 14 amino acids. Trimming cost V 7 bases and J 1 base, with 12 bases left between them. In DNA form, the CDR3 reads TGTGCCAGTAAGTCAGGTCCCGGCACAGATACGCAGTATTTT. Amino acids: CASKSGPGTDTQYF. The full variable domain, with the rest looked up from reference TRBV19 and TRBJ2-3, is DGGITQSPKYLFRKEGQNVTLSCEQNLNHDAMYWYRQDPGQGLRLIYYSQIVNDFQKGDIAEGYSVSREKKESFPLTVTSAQKNPTAFYLCASKSGPGTDTQYFGPGTRLTVL.

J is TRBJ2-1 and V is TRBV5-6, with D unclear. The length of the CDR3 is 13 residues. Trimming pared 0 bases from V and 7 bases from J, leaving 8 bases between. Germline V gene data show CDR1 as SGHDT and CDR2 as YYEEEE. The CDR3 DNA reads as TGTGCCAGCAGCTTGGTTATCAGTAATGAGCAGTTCTTC. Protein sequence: CASSLVISNEQFF. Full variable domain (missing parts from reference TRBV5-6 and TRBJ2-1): DAGVTQSPTHLIKTRGQQVTLRCSPKSGHDTVSWYQQALGQGPQFIFQYYEEEERQRGNFPDRFSGHQFPNYSSELNVNALLLGDSALYLCASSLVISNEQFFGPGTRLTVL.

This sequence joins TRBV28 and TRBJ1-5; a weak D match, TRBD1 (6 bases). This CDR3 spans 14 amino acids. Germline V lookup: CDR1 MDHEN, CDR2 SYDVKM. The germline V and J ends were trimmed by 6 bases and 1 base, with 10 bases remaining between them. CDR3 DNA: TGTGCCAGCAGGGGCGGACAGAGCAATCAGCCCCAGCATTTT. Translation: CASRGGQSNQPQHF.

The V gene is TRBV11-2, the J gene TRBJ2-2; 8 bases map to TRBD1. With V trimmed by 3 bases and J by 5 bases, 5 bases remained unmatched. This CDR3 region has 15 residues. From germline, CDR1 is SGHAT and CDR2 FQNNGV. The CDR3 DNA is TGTGCCAGCAGCTTCAGGACAGGGTTGACCGGGGAGCTGTTTTTT. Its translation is CASSFRTGLTGELFF.

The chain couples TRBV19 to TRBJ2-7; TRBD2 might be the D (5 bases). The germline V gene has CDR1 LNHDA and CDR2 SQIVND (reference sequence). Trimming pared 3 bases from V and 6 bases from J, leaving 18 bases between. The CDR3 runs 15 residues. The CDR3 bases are TGTGCCAGTAGTATCGGTTATTTGGCTAGCACCGAGCAGTACTTC. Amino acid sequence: CASSIGYLASTEQYF.

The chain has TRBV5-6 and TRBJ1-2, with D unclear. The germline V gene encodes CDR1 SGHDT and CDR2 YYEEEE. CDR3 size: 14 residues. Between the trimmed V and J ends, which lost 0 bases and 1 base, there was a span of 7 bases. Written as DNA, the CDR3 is TGTGCCAGCAGCTTGGCTCAGTATAACTATGGCTACACCTTC. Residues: CASSLAQYNYGYTF.

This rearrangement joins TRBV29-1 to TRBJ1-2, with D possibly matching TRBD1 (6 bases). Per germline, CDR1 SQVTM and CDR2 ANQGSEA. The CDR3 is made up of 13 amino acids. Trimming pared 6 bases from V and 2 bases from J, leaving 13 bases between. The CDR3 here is CSVGDNLNYGYTF. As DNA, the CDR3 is TGCAGCGTCGGGGACAATTTAAACTATGGCTACACCTTC.

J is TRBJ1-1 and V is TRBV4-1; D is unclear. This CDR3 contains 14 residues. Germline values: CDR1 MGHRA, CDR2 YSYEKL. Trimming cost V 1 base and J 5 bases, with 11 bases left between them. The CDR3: CASSQAGGGTEAFF. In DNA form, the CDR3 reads TGCGCCAGCAGCCAAGCAGGAGGAGGAACTGAAGCTTTCTTT.